This is a list of T cell receptor beta chains from one sample in a study of cytomegalovirus exposure and HLA in healthy donors. Produced via immunoSEQ multiplex PCR; TCRdb's table is partial and in-frame only. Found here are approximately 150,000 clones, approximately 80% of them singletons; the top ten hold more than 2%. The sequencing sample was made of PBMCs. These receptor sequences come from a boy aged 2 to 9 in good health and CMV-seronegative. Both conserved end residues are part of each CDR3. A D gene is named only where the DNA matches it firmly. Expanded clones get a size class; other rows say once, few or many, or leave the size out.

cdr3_aa	cdr3_nt	d_call	clone_size	v_call	j_call
CASGQYNEKLFF	TGTGCATCGGGACAGTATAATGAAAAACTGTTTTTT	TRBD1	.	TRBV10-3	TRBJ1-4
CASSERDRGGSHEQFF	TGTGCCAGCAGCGAGAGGGACAGGGGTGGTTCGCATGAGCAGTTCTTC	TRBD1	.	TRBV9	TRBJ2-1
CSARGQGPGELFF	TGCAGCGCGCGGGGACAGGGTCCCGGGGAGCTGTTTTTT	TRBD1	.	TRBV29-1	TRBJ2-2
CASSSTRLAYNEQFF	TGTGCCAGCAGCTCCACTCGACTAGCTTACAATGAGCAGTTCTTC	TRBD2	.	TRBV7-3	TRBJ2-1
CASSDGAGGKFSYEQYF	TGTGCCAGCAGTGACGGGGCAGGGGGCAAATTCTCCTACGAGCAGTACTTC	TRBD1	.	TRBV6-4	TRBJ2-7
CASSPGSAEAFF	TGTGCCAGCTCACCAGGGAGCGCTGAAGCTTTCTTT	.	.	TRBV18	TRBJ1-1
CASSRAVGTRVGNEQFF	TGTGCCAGCAGTCGCGCGGTTGGGACTAGGGTCGGCAATGAGCAGTTCTTC	TRBD2	.	TRBV7-7	TRBJ2-1
CASSDVPGNQPQHF	TGTGCCAGCTCAGACGTACCGGGAAATCAGCCCCAGCATTTT	.	.	TRBV18	TRBJ1-5
CASSRTGVETDTQYF	TGTGCCAGCAGTCGAACAGGGGTAGAAACAGATACGCAGTATTTT	TRBD1	.	TRBV6-1	TRBJ2-3
CASSSYSSGGVNQPQHF	TGTGCCAGTAGTTCTTATAGTAGTGGGGGCGTCAATCAGCCCCAGCATTTT	.	.	TRBV19	TRBJ1-5
CASSTHGRNEQFF	TGTGCCAGCAGCACCCACGGGAGGAATGAGCAGTTCTTC	.	.	TRBV21-1	TRBJ2-1
CASSPQDHWDRSYEQYF	TGTGCCAGCAGTCCGCAAGACCACTGGGACAGAAGTTACGAGCAGTACTTC	TRBD1	.	TRBV27	TRBJ2-7
CASSKDRLAYEQYF	TGTGCCAGCAGCAAAGACAGGTTGGCCTACGAGCAGTACTTC	.	.	TRBV14	TRBJ2-7
CASRKLGRNTEAFF	TGTGCCAGCAGAAAATTAGGGAGGAACACTGAAGCTTTCTTT	.	.	TRBV11-3	TRBJ1-1
CASSPLLMDRGNEQFF	TGTGCCAGCTCACCACTTCTTATGGACAGGGGGAATGAGCAGTTCTTC	TRBD1	.	TRBV18	TRBJ2-1
CASSLDRGLEEQYF	TGTGCCAGCAGCTTAGACAGGGGGCTAGAGGAGCAGTACTTC	TRBD1	.	TRBV11-2	TRBJ2-7
CASSFSGGEDTQYF	TGTGCCAGCAGCTTCTCGGGGGGCGAAGATACGCAGTATTTT	.	.	TRBV7-3	TRBJ2-3
CSAGLASEQYF	TGCAGTGCGGGCCTAGCTTCGGAGCAGTACTTC	.	.	TRBV20-1	TRBJ2-7
CSVFYFGTGGTYNEQFF	TGCAGCGTTTTCTACTTCGGGACAGGGGGGACCTACAATGAGCAGTTCTTC	TRBD1	.	TRBV29-1	TRBJ2-1
CASSHPLAGGAYSYNEQFF	TGTGCCAGCAGCCATCCTCTAGCGGGAGGCGCCTACTCCTACAATGAGCAGTTCTTC	TRBD2	once	TRBV7-3	TRBJ2-1
CASGASGTEAFF	TGTGCTAGTGGCGCTAGTGGGACTGAAGCTTTCTTT	.	.	TRBV12-5	TRBJ1-1
CASGLVIWEAAYNEQFF	TGTGCTAGTGGTTTGGTGATTTGGGAGGCAGCTTACAATGAGCAGTTCTTC	.	.	TRBV12-5	TRBJ2-1
CASSFSGNTGELFF	TGTGCCAGCAGCTTTAGCGGGAACACCGGGGAGCTGTTTTTT	.	.	TRBV5-4	TRBJ2-2
CASSYTRQGYGYTF	TGTGCCAGCAGTTACACCCGACAGGGCTATGGCTACACCTTC	TRBD1	.	TRBV7-3	TRBJ1-2
CASSPGGLEAFF	TGTGCCAGCAGCCCAGGGGGCCTTGAAGCTTTCTTT	TRBD1	.	TRBV5-6	TRBJ1-1
CASSYSRGDNEKLFF	TGTGCCAGCAGTTACTCGCGGGGGGATAATGAAAAACTGTTTTTT	.	few	TRBV6-5	TRBJ1-4
CASSLTGKSEKLFF	TGTGCCAGTAGCCTTACAGGGAAGAGCGAAAAACTGTTTTTT	.	.	TRBV19	TRBJ1-4
CASVPRGQGADTEAFF	TGTGCCAGCGTCCCACGGGGACAGGGGGCCGACACTGAAGCTTTCTTT	TRBD1	.	TRBV7-9	TRBJ1-1
CASSPVTGAEAFF	TGTGCCAGCAGCCCTGTGACAGGGGCTGAAGCTTTCTTT	TRBD1	.	TRBV11-2	TRBJ1-1
CASSPGFGYEQYF	TGTGCCAGCAGTCCCGGATTCGGGTACGAGCAGTACTTC	.	once	TRBV27	TRBJ2-7
CASSPSWSTEAFF	TGTGCCAGCTCACCGTCCTGGAGCACTGAAGCTTTCTTT	.	.	TRBV18	TRBJ1-1
CASSFKGAQSTDTQYF	TGTGCCAGCAGCTTCAAGGGGGCCCAAAGCACAGATACGCAGTATTTT	TRBD1	.	TRBV7-9	TRBJ2-3
CASSLGPGQGNKNIQYF	TGTGCCAGCAGCTTAGGGCCGGGACAGGGAAATAAAAACATTCAGTACTTC	TRBD1	.	TRBV7-9	TRBJ2-4
CASSEATGGGNTIYF	TGTGCCAGCAGTGAAGCGACAGGGGGTGGAAACACTATATATTTT	TRBD1	.	TRBV6-1	TRBJ1-3
CASSQIGASSTDTQYF	TGTGCCAGCTCCCAGATTGGGGCGTCTAGCACAGATACGCAGTATTTT	.	.	TRBV18	TRBJ2-3
CASSRGLTGNTIYF	TGTGCCAGCAGCAGGGGTCTGACTGGAAACACCATATATTTT	.	.	TRBV13	TRBJ1-3
CASSPGVGGRNTEAFF	TGTGCCAGCTCACCGGGCGTCGGGGGGAGGAACACTGAAGCTTTCTTT	.	.	TRBV18	TRBJ1-1
CASSDPSGGYEQYF	TGTGCCAGCAGTGACCCAAGCGGGGGCTACGAGCAGTACTTC	TRBD2	.	TRBV25-1	TRBJ2-7
CASSTSPGLAGGNTGELFF	TGTGCCAGCAGCACCTCACCGGGACTAGCGGGGGGGAACACCGGGGAGCTGTTTTTT	TRBD2	.	TRBV7-9	TRBJ2-2
CASSEWGGSGNTIYF	TGTGCCAGCAGTGAATGGGGGGGTTCTGGAAACACCATATATTTT	.	.	TRBV25-1	TRBJ1-3
CASRREAIYNEQFF	TGTGCCAGCCGCCGGGAGGCCATATACAATGAGCAGTTCTTC	TRBD2	once	TRBV7-9	TRBJ2-1
CASSPLRQLRGYTF	TGTGCCAGCTCACCACTTCGACAGCTACGTGGCTACACCTTC	.	.	TRBV18	TRBJ1-2
CASSLEGLSYNEQFF	TGCGCCAGCAGCTTGGAGGGGCTCTCCTACAATGAGCAGTTCTTC	.	few	TRBV5-1	TRBJ2-1
CASSEGLAAETQYF	TGCGCCAGCAGCGAAGGACTAGCGGCAGAGACCCAGTACTTC	TRBD2	few	TRBV5-1	TRBJ2-5
CASSYGSGLIGNTIYF	TGTGCCAGCAGTTACGGCTCAGGGCTAATTGGAAACACCATATATTTT	.	.	TRBV6-5	TRBJ1-3
CASRGQGNYGYTF	TGTGCCAGTAGGGGACAGGGTAACTATGGCTACACCTTC	TRBD1	once	TRBV19	TRBJ1-2
CASTATLRLSRPQHF	TGTGCCAGTACAGCAACCCTCCGCCTCAGTCGGCCCCAGCATTTT	.	once	TRBV21-1	TRBJ1-5
CASSSRDRDTIYF	TGTGCCAGCAGCTCCCGGGACAGGGACACCATATATTTT	.	.	TRBV21-1	TRBJ1-3
CASSPRTSGTYEQYF	TGTGCCAGCAGCCCCCGGACTAGCGGGACCTACGAGCAGTACTTC	TRBD2	.	TRBV9	TRBJ2-7
CASSVGRGIYNEQFF	TGTGCCAGCAGCGTAGGGCGGGGGATCTACAATGAGCAGTTCTTC	TRBD2	once	TRBV9	TRBJ2-1
CASSHGTSGPTDTQYF	TGTGCCAGCAGTCACGGGACTAGCGGACCCACAGATACGCAGTATTTT	TRBD2	once	TRBV28	TRBJ2-3
CASSLGQGGSQPQHF	TGTGCCAGCAGCTTAGGGCAGGGAGGGAGTCAGCCCCAGCATTTT	.	.	TRBV7-2	TRBJ1-5
CASSQDSGEAFF	TGTGCCAGCAGCCAAGATTCAGGGGAAGCTTTCTTT	.	once	TRBV4-2	TRBJ1-1
CASSFGQRYEQYF	TGTGCCAGCAGCTTTGGACAGCGCTACGAGCAGTACTTC	.	.	TRBV5-6	TRBJ2-7
CASRASRGRQETQYF	TGTGCCAGCAGGGCATCCAGGGGTAGGCAAGAGACCCAGTACTTC	.	.	TRBV2	TRBJ2-5
CASSSGTPTQETQYF	TGCGCCAGCAGCTCCGGGACACCGACCCAAGAGACCCAGTACTTC	.	.	TRBV5-1	TRBJ2-5
CASSRRTFRGMNTEAFF	TGTGCCAGCAGCCGAAGGACCTTTAGGGGCATGAACACTGAAGCTTTCTTT	.	.	TRBV11-3	TRBJ1-1
CASSFSRETQYF	TGTGCCAGCAGCTTTTCACGGGAGACCCAGTACTTC	.	.	TRBV7-2	TRBJ2-5